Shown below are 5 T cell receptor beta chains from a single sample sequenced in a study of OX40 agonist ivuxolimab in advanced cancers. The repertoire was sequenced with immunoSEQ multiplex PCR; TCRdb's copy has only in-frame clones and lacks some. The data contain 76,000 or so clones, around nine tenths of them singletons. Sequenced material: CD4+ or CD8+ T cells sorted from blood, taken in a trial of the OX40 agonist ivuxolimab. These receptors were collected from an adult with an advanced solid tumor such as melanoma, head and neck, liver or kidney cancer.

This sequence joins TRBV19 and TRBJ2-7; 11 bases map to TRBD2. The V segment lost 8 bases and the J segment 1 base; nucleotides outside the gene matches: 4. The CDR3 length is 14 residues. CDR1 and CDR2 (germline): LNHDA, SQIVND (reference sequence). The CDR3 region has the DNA TGTGCCAGTGCTCTAGCGGGAGGATCCTACGAGCAGTACTTC. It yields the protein CASALAGGSYEQYF.

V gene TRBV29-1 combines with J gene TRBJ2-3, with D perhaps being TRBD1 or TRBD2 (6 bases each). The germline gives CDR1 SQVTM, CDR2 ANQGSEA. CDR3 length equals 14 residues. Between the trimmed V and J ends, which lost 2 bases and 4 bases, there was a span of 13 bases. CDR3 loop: CSVETQGGADTQYF. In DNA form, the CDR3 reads TGCAGCGTTGAAACACAGGGAGGTGCAGATACGCAGTATTTT.

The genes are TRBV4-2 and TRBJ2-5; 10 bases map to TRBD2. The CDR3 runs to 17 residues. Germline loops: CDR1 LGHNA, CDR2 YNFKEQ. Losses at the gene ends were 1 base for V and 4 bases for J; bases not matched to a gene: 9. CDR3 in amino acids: CASSQVRSGRAGETQYF. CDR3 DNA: TGTGCCAGCAGCCAAGTGAGGAGCGGGAGGGCCGGAGAGACCCAGTACTTC.

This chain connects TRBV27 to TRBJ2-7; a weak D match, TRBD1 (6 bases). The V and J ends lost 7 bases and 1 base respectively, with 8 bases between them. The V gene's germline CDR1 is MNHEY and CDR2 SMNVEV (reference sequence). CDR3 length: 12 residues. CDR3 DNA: TGTGCCAGCAAAAGGGGGTCCTACGAGCAGTACTTC. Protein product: CASKRGSYEQYF.

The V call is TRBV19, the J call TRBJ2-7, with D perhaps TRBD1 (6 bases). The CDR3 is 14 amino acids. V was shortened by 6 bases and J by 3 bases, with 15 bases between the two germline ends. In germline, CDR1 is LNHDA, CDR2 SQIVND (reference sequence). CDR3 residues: CASSPGTRNYEQYF. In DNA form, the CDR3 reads TGTGCCAGTAGCCCTGGGACACGCAACTACGAGCAGTACTTC.